The 24 T cell receptor beta chains presented below share a single source sample, sequenced in a study of shared clonotypes between healthy human individuals (dated by TCRdb to 2019 to 2021). Receptors were amplified or captured by the immunoSEQ multiplex PCR assay. This immuneACCESS table, as held by TCRdb, lists in-frame sequences with V and J called but not all clones. Of the missing ones, under half trace to an unresolved V gene in checked studies; the others have no known cause. Present in this sample are millions of clones, approximately 93% of which were seen just once. The ten largest clones add up to 0.39% of the sample. Sequencing was carried out using naive CD4+ T cells from PBMCs. The sample's cell subset or site, from its label and the paper: CD45RA+ positively selected. These receptors all come from a young man in good health. Some clones in this sample may be carry-over from other donors' samples.

The chain combines TRBV5-1 with TRBJ2-2, with D possibly TRBD1 on 6 matching bases. The CDR3 runs to 16 residues. Germline V CDR1 and CDR2: SGHRS, YFSETQ. Trimming stripped 0 bases from V and 3 bases from J, with 12 bases between. CDR3 residues: CASSLAGGAYTGELFF. For the CDR3, the DNA is TGCGCCAGCAGCTTGGCTGGGGGCGCGTACACCGGGGAGCTGTTTTTT.

The chain combines TRBV5-1 with TRBJ2-3, with D possibly matching TRBD1 (5 bases). The germline CDR1 and CDR2 sequences are SGHRS and YFSETQ. The germline V and J ends were trimmed by 4 bases and 6 bases, with 15 bases remaining between them. The CDR3 is made up of 14 amino acids. The CDR3 is CASSQRGAADTQYF. As DNA, the CDR3 is TGCGCCAGCAGCCAGCGTGGGGCGGCGGATACGCAGTATTTT.

The chain is built from TRBV5-1 and TRBJ2-1; 9 bases map to TRBD1. V lost 3 bases and J lost 1; bases outside the gene matches: 5. This CDR3 is built from 16 residues. The germline V gene encodes CDR1 SGHRS and CDR2 YFSETQ. The CDR3 nucleotides read TGCGCCAGCAGCTCAATGGACAGGGGATCCTACAATGAGCAGTTCTTC. Translation: CASSSMDRGSYNEQFF.

This clone was seen only once. Within the sample, other DNA sequences also encode this same CDR3. The CDR3 DNA is TGTGCCAGCAGCGTAGCCCCAGCCTCCTACGAGCAGTACTTC. Translating it yields CASSVAPASYEQYF. The chain is built from TRBV9 and TRBJ2-7; D is unresolved. This CDR3 comprises 14 residues. Trimming left V 0 bases short and J 0 bases short, with 7 bases between. In germline, CDR1 is SGDLS, CDR2 YYNGEE.

This clone was picked up a small number of times. V and J are TRBV6-1 and TRBJ2-2; 8 positions match TRBD1. From germline, CDR1 is MNHNS and CDR2 SASEGT. The CDR3 runs to 14 residues. Unmatched junction bases numbered 1, after V lost 5 bases and J lost 2 bases. Here the CDR3 reads CASSPGGNTGELFF. CDR3 coding DNA: TGTGCCAGCAGTCCAGGGGGCAACACCGGGGAGCTGTTTTTT.

This chain uses TRBV9 with TRBJ2-7; tentatively, D is TRBD1 (5 bases). From germline, CDR1 is SGDLS and CDR2 YYNGEE. The CDR3 length is 14 residues. Trimming took off 4 bases at V and 2 bases at J, with 13 bases between the two ends. CDR3 coding DNA: TGTGCCAGCAGCCCCTTAACGACAGCCTACGAGCAGTACTTC. Translation: CASSPLTTAYEQYF.

The chain employs TRBV30 and TRBJ2-7, with D possibly called TRBD1 or TRBD2 (5 bases each). V was cut by 4 bases and J by 1 base, with 20 bases left in between. This CDR3 is 16 amino acids long. Looked up from germline, CDR1 is GTSNPN and CDR2 is SVGIG (reference sequence). CDR3 sequence reads: CAWTSWDVSNSYEQYF. CDR3 bases: TGTGCCTGGACTTCTTGGGACGTCTCGAATTCCTACGAGCAGTACTTC.

The CDR3 loop is CATGGSHPGQPQHF. As DNA, the CDR3 is TGTGCCACAGGGGGCTCTCATCCGGGTCAGCCCCAGCATTTT. This chain joins TRBV19 and TRBJ1-5; TRBD1 agrees at 8 bases. This CDR3 has 14 residues. Trimming at V came to 10 bases and at J to 6 bases, leaving 11 bases not matched to a gene. The V gene's germline CDR1 is LNHDA and CDR2 SQIVND (reference sequence).

As regards this clone: This CDR3 fails to terminate in the conserved phenylalanine or tryptophan, so it likely reflects a read error. The V gene is TRBV7-6, the J gene TRBJ2-7, with D perhaps given as TRBD1 or TRBD2 (5 bases each). The germline V and J ends were trimmed by 0 bases and 3 bases, with 15 bases remaining between them. The CDR3 runs to 16 residues. The germline gives CDR1 SGHVS, CDR2 FNYEAQ. The CDR3 bases are TGTGCCAGCAGCTTAGCGCGGGTTAAGGGGAGCTACGAGCAGTACCTC. This sequence encodes CASSLARVKGSYEQYL.

The chain employs TRBV5-4 and TRBJ2-5; a weak D match, TRBD2 (6 bases). This CDR3 has 15 amino acids. Trimming pared 1 base from V and 5 bases from J, leaving 15 bases between. The germline V gene has CDR1 SGHNT and CDR2 YYREEE (reference sequence). CDR3 region: CASSLSGAVFETQYF. For the CDR3, the DNA is TGTGCCAGCAGCTTGTCGGGAGCCGTGTTCGAGACCCAGTACTTC.

A note on this clone: At the DNA level, this CDR3 is encoded by other sequences in the same sample as well. The V call is TRBV5-8, the J call TRBJ1-2; TRBD1 is a possible D gene (6 bases). CDR1 is SGHTS, CDR2 YDEGEE, per germline. CDR3 length: 14 residues. Trimming pared 3 bases from V and 2 bases from J, leaving 11 bases between. CDR3 in DNA: TGTGCCAGCAGCTCTGCGGGGACAAACTATGGCTACACCTTC. Its protein product is CASSSAGTNYGYTF.

The chain combines TRBV29-1 with TRBJ1-4; no clear D. CDR1 and CDR2 from the germline V gene are SQVTM and ANQGSEA. The CDR3 contains 13 residues. Trimming cost V 8 bases and J 5 bases, with 15 bases left between them. CDR3 loop: CSYQLDSNEKLFF. The CDR3, as DNA: TGCAGCTACCAACTAGATTCGAATGAAAAACTGTTTTTT.

The chain uses TRBV16 and TRBJ2-2, with a tentative D call TRBD2 (6 bases). This CDR3 region has 15 residues. Germline values: CDR1 KGHSY, CDR2 FQNENV. The V and J ends lost 3 bases and 5 bases respectively, with 13 bases between them. Here the CDR3 DNA reads TGTGCCAGCAGCCACCAAGGGGCGGGGACCGGGGAGCTGTTTTTT. Encoded protein: CASSHQGAGTGELFF.

V and J are TRBV7-8 and TRBJ2-3; TRBD2 aligns across 7 bases. Trimming took 10 bases from V and 5 from J; bases not matched to a gene: 9. The length of the CDR3 is 13 residues. Looked up from germline, CDR1 is SGHVS and CDR2 is FQNEAQ. The CDR3 DNA reads as TGTGCCACGACCGGGAGGCATTTAGATACGCAGTATTTT. Its protein product is CATTGRHLDTQYF.

The rearrangement links TRBV4-1 to TRBJ2-1; no firm D call. This CDR3 region has 15 residues. V was clipped by 1 base and J by 8 bases, with 15 bases between them. The germline V gene encodes CDR1 MGHRA and CDR2 YSYEKL. The DNA of the CDR3 is TGCGCCAGCAGCCAAGCAGAGCGAGGCGTCCATGAGCAGTTCTTC. Protein product: CASSQAERGVHEQFF.

In this sample, this clone turned up a few times. V is TRBV7-9 and J is TRBJ2-5; D unclear. Trimming stripped 1 base from V and 2 bases from J, with 8 bases between. The CDR3 has 14 residues. Germline V gene sequence: CDR1 SEHNR, CDR2 FQNEAQ (reference sequence). CDR3 nucleotides: TGTGCCAGCAGCTTAGTCTCGACACAAGAGACCCAGTACTTC. Amino acids: CASSLVSTQETQYF.

The chain combines TRBV6-1 with TRBJ2-5; either TRBD1 or TRBD2 may fit D (6 bases each). With 7 bases removed from V and 9 bases from J, the gap between germline ends came to 18 bases. Germline CDR1 is MNHNS and CDR2 is SASEGT. The CDR3 covers 13 residues. The CDR3 sequence: CASTSKGGVAQYF. The CDR3 DNA reads TGTGCCAGCACCTCGAAGGGGGGAGTGGCCCAGTACTTC.

The chain joins TRBV2 to TRBJ2-5; D is unclear. Germline V lookup: CDR1 SNHLY, CDR2 FYNNEI. The CDR3 spans 12 residues. V lost 10 bases to trimming and J lost 5 bases, with 14 bases between them. The CDR3 DNA reads TGTGCCACAGGCTCGGTTCTGGAGACCCAGTACTTC. Translating it yields CATGSVLETQYF.

The sample holds one count of this clone. Other nucleotide sequences from this sample produce the same CDR3. Here the CDR3 DNA reads TGTGCCAGCAGGTCAGAGGGATTGGCACGCCACGAGCAGTACTTC. It translates to CASRSEGLARHEQYF. The V gene is TRBV28, the J gene TRBJ2-7; possibly TRBD2 for D (5 bases). CDR3 length: 15 amino acids. Germline CDR1 reads MDHEN; CDR2 reads SYDVKM. V dropped 6 bases and J dropped 5 bases, with 20 bases sitting between them.

This clone was recorded once. V gene TRBV9 combines with J gene TRBJ2-3, with D possibly being TRBD2 (5 bases). Germline V gene lookup returns CDR1 SGDLS and CDR2 YYNGEE. V was trimmed by 0 bases and J by 2 bases, leaving 13 bases between them. The CDR3 is made up of 16 amino acids. The CDR3 region has the DNA TGTGCCAGCAGCGTAGATGAGCGGCCTGCCACAGATACGCAGTATTTT. The encoded protein is CASSVDERPATDTQYF. The full variable domain, completed using reference TRBV9 and TRBJ2-3, is DSGVTQTPKHLITATGQRVTLRCSPRSGDLSVYWYQQSLDQGLQFLIQYYNGEERAKGNILERFSAQQFPDLHSELNLSSLELGDSALYFCASSVDERPATDTQYFGPGTRLTVL.

V gene TRBV6-6 combines with J gene TRBJ1-1; D remains ambiguous. Trimming left V 8 bases short and J 8 bases short, with 15 bases between. CDR3 length: 12 residues. The V gene's germline CDR1 is MNHNY and CDR2 SVGAGI (reference sequence). CDR3 DNA sequence: TGTGCCAGCCACAATCACATTGGAGAAGCTTTCTTT. Amino acids: CASHNHIGEAFF.

As concerns this clone: Other DNA sequences in the same sample also yield this CDR3. V and J are TRBV6-1 and TRBJ2-7; D not certain. Germline CDR1 reads MNHNS; CDR2 reads SASEGT. This CDR3 is 12 amino acids long. Trimming took off 6 bases at V and 3 bases at J, with 9 bases between the two ends. In DNA form, the CDR3 reads TGTGCCAGCAGCGTAGGGATCTACGAGCAGTACTTC. Amino acid sequence: CASSVGIYEQYF.

V gene TRBV27 combines with J gene TRBJ2-7; possibly TRBD1 for D (5 bases). CDR1 and CDR2 (germline): MNHEY, SMNVEV (reference sequence). This CDR3 comprises 15 residues. As DNA, the CDR3 is TGTGCGACAAACCCAAGAAGGGGTCCTCTCTACGAGCAGTACTTC. This encodes CATNPRRGPLYEQYF.

V usage is TRBV5-1 and J usage is TRBJ1-5, with a weak D call TRBD1 (5 bases). Germline V CDR1 and CDR2: SGHRS, YFSETQ. V was clipped by 4 bases and J by 3 bases, with 14 bases between them. The CDR3 totals 15 residues. CDR3 bases: TGCGCCAGCAGCCCCGACGGGACGGACAATCAGCCCCAGCATTTT. It translates to CASSPDGTDNQPQHF. Together with reference TRBV5-1 and TRBJ1-5, the CDR3 gives the full variable domain: KAGVTQTPRYLIKTRGQQVTLSCSPISGHRSVSWYQQTPGQGLQFLFEYFSETQRNKGNFPGRFSGRQFSNSRSEMNVSTLELGDSALYLCASSPDGTDNQPQHFGDGTRLSIL.